This T cell receptor beta chain is drawn from a study of CD8 T cells in ankylosing spondylitis (dated by TCRdb to about 2017). At the level of the whole study: T cell receptor beta repertoires were profiled in healthy donors and ankylosing spondylitis patients so that disease-linked TCR variants could be found. Peripheral blood was sampled, and synovial fluid was also collected from ankylosing spondylitis patients. In total, the full study cohort was made up of some 100 healthy donors and some 26 ankylosing spondylitis patients.

About this clonotype: Its recognized antigen is unknown. No quality values exist for individual bases; no much larger clone is one base distant.

These reads were obtained on an Illumina HiSeq 2500. TCR beta libraries were prepared by quantitative 5'-RACE with molecular barcodes. Per the original workflow: Disease-linked TCR variants were identified with a new computational method built on a probabilistic model of VDJ rearrangement. TCRdb itself trimmed the public reads at Q25 with fastp, ran MiXCR and retained productive beta chains. Rows with a matching CDR3 protein are joined into one entry that keeps the most common DNA and genes. These V and J calls originate from TCRdb's pipeline instead of the authors' own analysis. This sample holds 650,000 to 800,000 distinct CDR3 sequences; 15% to 20% were observed only once. 15% to 20% of the sample belongs to the ten largest clones. General study outcomes and caveats: The disease-linked clones showed a CD8+ phenotype and occurred at relatively low frequencies in peripheral blood. Some motif variants had previously been reported in the synovial fluid and blood of reactive arthritis patients, which suggests shared mechanisms of disease initiation. A TCR beta motif made up of several highly homologous amino acid variants appeared to be characteristic of blood from ankylosing spondylitis patients. The disease-linked clones were reported as significantly enriched in matched synovial fluid samples from ankylosing spondylitis patients.

The germline V gene specifies SGHAT as CDR1 and FQNNGV as CDR2. The junction carries 17 bases between V and J, which are trimmed by 10 bases and 4 bases respectively. CDR3 length: 14 amino acids, cysteine to phenylalanine. Only CDR3 DNA is held: 42 bases, read in frame from base 1. The TCR was taken from a male donor with ankylosing spondylitis. Sequencing input: blood, either unsorted or a sorted T cell fraction (not recorded which). The chain is encoded by TRBV11-2 joined to TRBJ1-3, with the D gene not clear enough to name. The nucleotide sequence reads TGTGCCACCACGGGAGGGCTGATAGGAAACACCATATATTTT. It is translated as CATTGGLIGNTIYF.